These 11 T cell receptor beta chains originate from one sample sequenced in a study of human thymus T cells. Repertoires were generated with immunoSEQ multiplex PCR, while TCRdb's copy carries only in-frame clones and drops some. The sample lists about 60,000 clones; around 94% were seen once. Specimen: blood. The source of these receptors is a boy younger than two with a congenital heart defect but otherwise immunologically healthy.

This chain connects TRBV10-3 to TRBJ2-2; TRBD2 aligns across 14 bases. V lost 10 bases to trimming and J lost 5 bases; unmatched junction nucleotides: 6. This CDR3 has 15 residues. The V gene's germline CDR1 is ENHRY and CDR2 SYGVKD. CDR3 DNA: TGTGCCACCGGGGGACTAGCGGGAGTGACCGGGGAGCTGTTTTTT. Its protein product is CATGGLAGVTGELFF.

The chain is built from TRBV27 and TRBJ1-3; unclear D gene. CDR3 length: 13 residues. Germline CDR1 and CDR2: MNHEY and SMNVEV (reference sequence). V was shortened by 6 bases and J by 4 bases, with 10 bases between the two germline ends. The DNA of the CDR3 is TGTGCCAGCAGCCCTGGGGTCGGAAACACCATATATTTT. It is translated as CASSPGVGNTIYF.

This chain uses TRBV7-9 with TRBJ2-2, with TRBD1 as a possible D gene (5 bases). Trimming pared 5 bases from V and 8 bases from J, leaving 9 bases between. CDR3 size: 12 residues. Germline CDR1 is SEHNR and CDR2 is FQNEAQ (reference sequence). CDR3: CASSLREGELFF. Here the CDR3 DNA reads TGTGCCAGCAGCCTCAGGGAAGGGGAGCTGTTTTTT.

Here the CDR3 reads CASSVRGLDPFNEQFF. In DNA, the CDR3 is TGTGCCAGTAGTGTCAGGGGACTGGACCCGTTCAATGAGCAGTTCTTC. The J gene is TRBJ2-1, the V gene TRBV19, with D perhaps assigned TRBD1 or TRBD2 (6 bases each). Germline CDR1 and CDR2: LNHDA and SQIVND (reference sequence). Trimming pared 5 bases from V and 6 bases from J, leaving 20 bases between. CDR3 length equals 16 residues.

The rearrangement joins TRBV19 to TRBJ1-2; D remains ambiguous. Trimming took off 7 bases at V and 2 bases at J, with 5 bases between the two ends. Germline-derived CDR1 and CDR2 are LNHDA and SQIVND (reference sequence). The length of the CDR3 is 11 residues. CDR3 region: CASKWNYGYTF. The CDR3 region has the DNA TGTGCCAGTAAATGGAACTATGGCTACACCTTC.

This chain links TRBV5-4 with TRBJ1-2, with 9 nucleotides matching TRBD1. CDR1 and CDR2 (germline): SGHNT, YYREEE (reference sequence). CDR3 length equals 13 residues. Trimming at V came to 4 bases and at J to 6 bases, leaving 4 bases not matched to a gene. CDR3 bases: TGTGCCAGCAGCCCTGACAGGGGGAATGGCTACACCTTC. Translated, it gives CASSPDRGNGYTF.

In its sample, this clone was seen once. The V and J genes are TRBV6-6 and TRBJ2-7; TRBD1 matches at 10 bases. This CDR3 spans 14 amino acids. The germline V gene encodes CDR1 MNHNY and CDR2 SVGAGI (reference sequence). V trimming: 5 bases; J trimming: 5 bases; junction bases outside the gene matches: 6. The CDR3 protein is CASSNRDRGHEQYF. The DNA of the CDR3 is TGTGCCAGCAGTAACCGGGACAGGGGCCACGAGCAGTACTTC.

This chain uses TRBV11-1 with TRBJ1-1; the D gene is possibly TRBD1 (6 bases). The CDR3 has 14 amino acids. The V gene's germline CDR1 is SGHAT and CDR2 FQDESV (reference sequence). V lost 5 bases and J lost 4, with 14 bases in between. CDR3 protein: CASSPRWGRTEAFF. CDR3 DNA: TGTGCCAGCAGCCCCCGTTGGGGGCGCACTGAAGCTTTCTTT.

This CDR3 is CASSPRQVNTEAFF. Written as DNA, the CDR3 is TGTGCCAGCAGCCCGCGACAGGTGAACACTGAAGCTTTCTTT. The J gene is TRBJ1-1, the V gene TRBV7-2; maybe TRBD1 (6 bases). CDR3 length: 14 residues. Looked up from germline, CDR1 is SGHTA and CDR2 is FQGNSA. The V end was cut by 5 bases, the J end by 0 bases, with 10 bases between.

The rearrangement joins TRBV5-6 to TRBJ2-1; unclear D gene. The germline V gene encodes CDR1 SGHDT and CDR2 YYEEEE. Trimming stripped 10 bases from V and 0 bases from J, with 11 bases between. This CDR3 comprises 13 residues. This CDR3 reads CAPSRVSYNEQFF. DNA for the CDR3: TGTGCCCCTTCCCGGGTCTCCTACAATGAGCAGTTCTTC. The full variable domain, rest sourced from reference TRBV5-6 and TRBJ2-1, is DAGVTQSPTHLIKTRGQQVTLRCSPKSGHDTVSWYQQALGQGPQFIFQYYEEEERQRGNFPDRFSGHQFPNYSSELNVNALLLGDSALYLCAPSRVSYNEQFFGPGTRLTVL.

The CDR3 region is CASSFLTGGEQYF. CDR3 nucleotides: TGTGCCAGCAGCTTCCTGACAGGGGGCGAGCAGTACTTC. The chain combines TRBV7-9 with TRBJ2-7; 9 bases align to TRBD1. Per germline, CDR1 SEHNR and CDR2 FQNEAQ (reference sequence). V lost 3 bases to trimming and J lost 6 bases; unmatched junction nucleotides: 3. The CDR3 contains 13 residues.